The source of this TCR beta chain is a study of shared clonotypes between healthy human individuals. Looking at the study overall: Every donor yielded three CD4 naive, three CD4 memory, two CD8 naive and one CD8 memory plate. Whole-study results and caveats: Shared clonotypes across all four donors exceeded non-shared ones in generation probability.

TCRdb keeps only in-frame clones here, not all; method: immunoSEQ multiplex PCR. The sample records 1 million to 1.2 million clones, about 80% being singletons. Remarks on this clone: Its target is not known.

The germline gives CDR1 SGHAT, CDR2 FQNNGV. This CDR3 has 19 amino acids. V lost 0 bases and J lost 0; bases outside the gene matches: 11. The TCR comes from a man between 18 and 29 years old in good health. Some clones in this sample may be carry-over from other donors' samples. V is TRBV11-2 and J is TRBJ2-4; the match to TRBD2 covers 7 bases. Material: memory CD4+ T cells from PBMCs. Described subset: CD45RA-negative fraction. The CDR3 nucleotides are TGTGCCAGCAGCTTAGATCTCGTCAGGAGCGGGGTAGCCAAAAACATTCAGTACTTC. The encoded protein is CASSLDLVRSGVAKNIQYF.